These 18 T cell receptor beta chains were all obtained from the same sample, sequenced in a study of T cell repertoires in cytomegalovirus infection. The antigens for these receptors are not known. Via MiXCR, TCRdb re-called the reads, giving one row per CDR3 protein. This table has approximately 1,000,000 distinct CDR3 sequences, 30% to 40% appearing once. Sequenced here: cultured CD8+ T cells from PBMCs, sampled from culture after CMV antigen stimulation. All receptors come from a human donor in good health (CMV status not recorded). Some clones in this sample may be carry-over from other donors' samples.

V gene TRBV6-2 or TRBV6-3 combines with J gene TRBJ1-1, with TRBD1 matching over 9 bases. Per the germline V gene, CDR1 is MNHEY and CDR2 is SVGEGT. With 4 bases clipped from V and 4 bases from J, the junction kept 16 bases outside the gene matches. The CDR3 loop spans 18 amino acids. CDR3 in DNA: TGTGCCAGCAGTTCACTCAGGACAGGGGCGTCTTTGGTCACTGAAGCTTTCTTT. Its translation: CASSSLRTGASLVTEAFF.

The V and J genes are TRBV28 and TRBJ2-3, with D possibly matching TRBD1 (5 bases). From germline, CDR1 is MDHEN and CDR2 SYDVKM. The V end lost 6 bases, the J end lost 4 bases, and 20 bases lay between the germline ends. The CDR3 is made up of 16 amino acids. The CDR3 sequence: CASRVGPLRNPDTQYF. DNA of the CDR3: TGTGCCAGCAGGGTGGGGCCGCTAAGGAACCCAGATACGCAGTATTTT.

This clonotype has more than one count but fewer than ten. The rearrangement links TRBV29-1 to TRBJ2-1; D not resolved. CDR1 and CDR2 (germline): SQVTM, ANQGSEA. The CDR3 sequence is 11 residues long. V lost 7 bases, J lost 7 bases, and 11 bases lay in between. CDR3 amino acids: CSAPTSNEQFF. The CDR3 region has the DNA TGCAGCGCCCCGACTTCAAATGAGCAGTTCTTC.

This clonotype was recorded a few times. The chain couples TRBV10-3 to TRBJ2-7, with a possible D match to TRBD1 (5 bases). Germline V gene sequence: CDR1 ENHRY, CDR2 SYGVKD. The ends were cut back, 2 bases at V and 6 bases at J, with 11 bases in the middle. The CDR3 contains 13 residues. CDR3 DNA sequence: TGTGCCATCAGTGAGCTCTGGGGCCGCGAGCAGTACGTC. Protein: CAISELWGREQYV.

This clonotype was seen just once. CDR3 in DNA: TGCAGTGCTAGAGTTGGGAGCTCCTATAATTCACCCCTCCACTTT. This sequence encodes CSARVGSSYNSPLHF. The genes are TRBV20-1 and TRBJ1-6; D gene uncertain. Looked up from germline, CDR1 is DFQATT and CDR2 is SNEGSKA (reference sequence). The CDR3 runs 15 residues. V was pared by 1 base and J by 0 bases, with 7 bases between.

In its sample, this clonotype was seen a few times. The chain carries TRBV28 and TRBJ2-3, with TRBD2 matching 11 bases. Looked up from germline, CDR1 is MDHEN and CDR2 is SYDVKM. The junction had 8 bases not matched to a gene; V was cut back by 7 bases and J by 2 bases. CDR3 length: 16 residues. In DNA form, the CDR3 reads TGTGCCAGCATTGGGGTGGGACTAGCGGACACAGATACGCAGTATTTT. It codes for CASIGVGLADTDTQYF.

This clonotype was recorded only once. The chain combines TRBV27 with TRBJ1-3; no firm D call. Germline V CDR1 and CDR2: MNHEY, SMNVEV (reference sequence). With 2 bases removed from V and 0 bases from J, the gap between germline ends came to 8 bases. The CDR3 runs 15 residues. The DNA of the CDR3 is TGTGCCAGCAGTTTAATAGGTAACTCTGGAAACACCATATATTTT. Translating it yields CASSLIGNSGNTIYF.

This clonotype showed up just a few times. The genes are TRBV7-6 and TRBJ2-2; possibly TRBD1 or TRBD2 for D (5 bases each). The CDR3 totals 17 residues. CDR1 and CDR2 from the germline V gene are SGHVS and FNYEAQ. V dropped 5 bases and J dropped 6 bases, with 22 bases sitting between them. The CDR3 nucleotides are TGTGCCAGCAGCCCCTCCGGGACCCTCCCGGTCGCCGGGGAGCTGTTTTTT. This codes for CASSPSGTLPVAGELFF.

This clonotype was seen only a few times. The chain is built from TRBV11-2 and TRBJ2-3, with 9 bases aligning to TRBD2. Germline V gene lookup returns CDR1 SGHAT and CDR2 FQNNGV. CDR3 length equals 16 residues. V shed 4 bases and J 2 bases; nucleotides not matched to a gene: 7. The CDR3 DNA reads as TGTGCCAGCAGCTCTTTAGCGGGGGAAGACACAGATACGCAGTATTTT. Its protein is CASSSLAGEDTDTQYF.

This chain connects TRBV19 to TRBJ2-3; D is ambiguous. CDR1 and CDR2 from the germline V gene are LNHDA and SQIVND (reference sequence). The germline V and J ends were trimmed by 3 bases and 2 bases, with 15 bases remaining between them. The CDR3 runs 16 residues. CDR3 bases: TGTGCCAGTAGTATTTTGGTTTCATTGGACACAGATACGCAGTATTTT. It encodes CASSILVSLDTDTQYF. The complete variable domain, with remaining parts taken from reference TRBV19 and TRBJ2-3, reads DGGITQSPKYLFRKEGQNVTLSCEQNLNHDAMYWYRQDPGQGLRLIYYSQIVNDFQKGDIAEGYSVSREKKESFPLTVTSAQKNPTAFYLCASSILVSLDTDTQYFGPGTRLTVL.

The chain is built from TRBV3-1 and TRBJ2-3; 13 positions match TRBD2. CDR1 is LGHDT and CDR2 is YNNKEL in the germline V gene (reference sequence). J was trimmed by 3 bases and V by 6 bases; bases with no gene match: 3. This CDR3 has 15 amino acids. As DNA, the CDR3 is TGTGCCAGCAGTCAGGGACTAGCGGGGACAGATACGCAGTATTTT. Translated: CASSQGLAGTDTQYF.

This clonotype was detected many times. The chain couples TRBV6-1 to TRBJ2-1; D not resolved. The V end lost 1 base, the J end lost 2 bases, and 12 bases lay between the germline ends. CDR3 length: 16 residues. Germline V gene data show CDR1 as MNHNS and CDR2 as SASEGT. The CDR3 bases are TGTGCCAGCAGTGAAGACGTGACCCGCACCTACAATGAGCAGTTCTTC. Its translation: CASSEDVTRTYNEQFF.

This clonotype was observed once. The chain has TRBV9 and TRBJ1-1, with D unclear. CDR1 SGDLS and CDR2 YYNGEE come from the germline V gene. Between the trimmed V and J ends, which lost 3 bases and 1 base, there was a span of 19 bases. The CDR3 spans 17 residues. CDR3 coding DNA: TGTGCCAGCAGCGCAGGAAATCGACCGAACTGGAACACTGAAGCTTTCTTT. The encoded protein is CASSAGNRPNWNTEAFF.

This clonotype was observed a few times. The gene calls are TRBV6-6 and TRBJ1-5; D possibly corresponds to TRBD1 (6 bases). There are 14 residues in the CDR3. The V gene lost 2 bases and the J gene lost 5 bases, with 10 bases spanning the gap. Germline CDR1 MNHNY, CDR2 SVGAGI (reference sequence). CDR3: CASSYGGADQPQHF. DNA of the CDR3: TGTGCCAGCAGTTACGGGGGGGCTGATCAGCCCCAGCATTTT.

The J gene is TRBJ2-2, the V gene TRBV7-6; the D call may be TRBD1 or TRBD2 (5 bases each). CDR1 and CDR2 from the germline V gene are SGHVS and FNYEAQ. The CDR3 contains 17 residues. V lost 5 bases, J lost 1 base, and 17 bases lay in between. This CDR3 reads CASSIGPGPGNTGELFF. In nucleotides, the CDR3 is TGTGCCAGCAGCATAGGCCCGGGGCCTGGGAACACCGGGGAGCTGTTTTTT.

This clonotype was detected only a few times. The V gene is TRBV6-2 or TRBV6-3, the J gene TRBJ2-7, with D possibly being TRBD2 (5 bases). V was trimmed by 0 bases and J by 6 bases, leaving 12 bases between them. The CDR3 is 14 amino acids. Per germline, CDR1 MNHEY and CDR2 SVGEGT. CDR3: CASSYSSRGVEQYV. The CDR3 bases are TGTGCCAGCAGTTACTCGTCACGGGGAGTCGAGCAGTACGTC.

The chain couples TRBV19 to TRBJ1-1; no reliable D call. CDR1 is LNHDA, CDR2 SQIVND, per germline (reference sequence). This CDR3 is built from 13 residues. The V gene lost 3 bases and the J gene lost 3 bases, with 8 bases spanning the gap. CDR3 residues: CASSMTRYTEAFF. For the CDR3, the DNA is TGTGCCAGTAGTATGACCCGTTACACTGAAGCTTTCTTT.

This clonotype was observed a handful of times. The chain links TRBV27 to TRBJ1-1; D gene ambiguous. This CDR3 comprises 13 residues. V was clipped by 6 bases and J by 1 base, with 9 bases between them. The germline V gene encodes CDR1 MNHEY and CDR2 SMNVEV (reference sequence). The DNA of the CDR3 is TGTGCCAGCAGAGATGGAGCGAACACTGAAGCTTTCTTT. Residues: CASRDGANTEAFF.